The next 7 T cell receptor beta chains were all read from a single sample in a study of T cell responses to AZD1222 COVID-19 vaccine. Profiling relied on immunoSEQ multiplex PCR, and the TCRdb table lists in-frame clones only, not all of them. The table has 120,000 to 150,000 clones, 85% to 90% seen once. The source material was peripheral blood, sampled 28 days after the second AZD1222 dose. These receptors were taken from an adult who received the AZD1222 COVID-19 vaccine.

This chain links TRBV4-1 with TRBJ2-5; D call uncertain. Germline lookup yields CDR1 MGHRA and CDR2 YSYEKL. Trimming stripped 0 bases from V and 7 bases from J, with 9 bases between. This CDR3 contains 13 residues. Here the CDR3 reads CASSQDADVTQYF. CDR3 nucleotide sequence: TGCGCCAGCAGCCAAGATGCAGATGTGACCCAGTACTTC.

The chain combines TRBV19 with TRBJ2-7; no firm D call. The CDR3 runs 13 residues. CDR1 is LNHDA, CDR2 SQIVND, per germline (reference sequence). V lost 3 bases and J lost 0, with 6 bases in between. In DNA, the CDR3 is TGTGCCAGTAGTATTGCGGACTCCTACGAGCAGTACTTC. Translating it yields CASSIADSYEQYF.

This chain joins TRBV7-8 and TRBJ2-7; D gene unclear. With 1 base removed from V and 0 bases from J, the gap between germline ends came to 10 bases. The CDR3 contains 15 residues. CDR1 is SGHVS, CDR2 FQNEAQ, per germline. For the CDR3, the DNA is TGTGCCAGCAGCTTAGAGCAGGCTCTCTCCTACGAGCAGTACTTC. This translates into CASSLEQALSYEQYF. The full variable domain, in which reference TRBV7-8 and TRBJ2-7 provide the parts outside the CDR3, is GAGVSQSPRYKVAKRGQDVALRCDPISGHVSLFWYQQALGQGPEFLTYFQNEAQLDKSGLPSDRFFAERPEGSVSTLKIQRTQQEDSAVYLCASSLEQALSYEQYFGPGTRLTVT.

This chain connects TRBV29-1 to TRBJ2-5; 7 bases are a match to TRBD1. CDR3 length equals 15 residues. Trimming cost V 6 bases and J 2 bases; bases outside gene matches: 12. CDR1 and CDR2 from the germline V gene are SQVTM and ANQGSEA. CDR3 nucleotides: TGCAGCGTCCACCCCGCAGGACAGGAGCAAGAGACCCAGTACTTC. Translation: CSVHPAGQEQETQYF.

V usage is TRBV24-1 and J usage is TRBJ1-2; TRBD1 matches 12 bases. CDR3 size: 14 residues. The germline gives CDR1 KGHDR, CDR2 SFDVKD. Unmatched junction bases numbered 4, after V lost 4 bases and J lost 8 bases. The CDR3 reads CATSDWDRGQGYTF. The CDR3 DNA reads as TGTGCCACCAGTGACTGGGACAGGGGGCAAGGCTACACCTTC.

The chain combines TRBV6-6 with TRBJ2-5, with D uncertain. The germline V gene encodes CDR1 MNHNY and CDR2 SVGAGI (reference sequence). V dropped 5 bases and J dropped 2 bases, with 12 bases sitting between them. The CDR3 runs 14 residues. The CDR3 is CASSLDPTQETQYF. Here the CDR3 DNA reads TGTGCCAGCAGTCTCGACCCTACGCAAGAGACCCAGTACTTC.

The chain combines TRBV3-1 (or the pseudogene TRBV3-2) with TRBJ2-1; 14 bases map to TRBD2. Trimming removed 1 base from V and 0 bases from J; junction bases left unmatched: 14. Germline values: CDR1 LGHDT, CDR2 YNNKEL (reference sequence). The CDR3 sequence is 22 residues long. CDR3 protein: CASSQGQGLAGARLSSYNEQFF. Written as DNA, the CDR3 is TGTGCCAGCAGCCAAGGACAGGGACTAGCGGGAGCCCGATTGAGCTCCTACAATGAGCAGTTCTTC.